This is a list of T cell receptor beta chains from one sample in a study of blood T cell repertoires in COVID-19. Sequencing used immunoSEQ multiplex PCR; TCRdb keeps in-frame clones, though not all of them. Among about 110,000 clones listed, around 83% were seen once. Sequencing was performed on peripheral blood. Receptor source: a woman in her 70s with acute or convalescent COVID-19. The CDR3 runs from the conserved cysteine through the conserved F or W. Fields, in order: J gene, V gene, clone size, D gene, CDR3 DNA, CDR3 protein. A D gene is named only where the DNA matches it firmly. Size is omitted from some rows. Given values are once, few, many or a class for expanded clones.

>TRBJ2-1|TRBV7-9|.|TRBD2
TGTGTTACCCCCCCAGCGGGAGGCAATGAGCAGTTCTTC
CVTPPAGGNEQFF
>TRBJ2-1|TRBV7-9|once|TRBD2
TGTGCCAGCAGCTTAAGACTAGCGGACTACAATGAGCAGTTCTTC
CASSLRLADYNEQFF
>TRBJ1-1|TRBV7-9|once|TRBD1
TGTGCCAGCAGCTCCACCCGACAGGGCTGGAACACTGAAGCTTTCTTT
CASSSTRQGWNTEAFF
>TRBJ1-6|TRBV2|.|TRBD1
TGTGCCAGCAGTCGACAGGGAATACATAATTCACCCCTCCACTTT
CASSRQGIHNSPLHF
>TRBJ1-5|TRBV28|.|.
TGTGCCAGCAGTTCCCCCGGGGAGGCAAGTAATCAGCCCCAGCATTTT
CASSSPGEASNQPQHF
>TRBJ1-4|TRBV20-1|.|.
TGCAGTGCTAGTGTCAGGGGCGAAAAACTGTTTTTT
CSASVRGEKLFF
>TRBJ2-7|TRBV28|few|.
TGTGCCAGCAGTTTAAGGCAGGCCTACGAGCAGTACTTC
CASSLRQAYEQYF
>TRBJ1-1|TRBV19|.|TRBD1
TGTGCCAGTAGTCCACGGGACAGGGCCCGGAACACTGAAGCTTTCTTT
CASSPRDRARNTEAFF
>TRBJ2-1|TRBV18|.|TRBD2
TGTGCCAGCTCACCACCGGGGAGGGTGAGCCTTGAGCAGTTCTTC
CASSPPGRVSLEQFF
>TRBJ2-2|TRBV5-1|.|TRBD2
TGCGCCAGCAAAGGACTAGCGGGGTTTGGGGAGCTGTTTTTT
CASKGLAGFGELFF
>TRBJ2-1|TRBV7-3|.|TRBD2
TGTGCCAGCAGTCCCGGGACTACCTCCTACAATGAGCAGTTCTTC
CASSPGTTSYNEQFF
>TRBJ2-1|TRBV28|.|TRBD2
TGTGCCAGCAGTTTAGCGTGGGGGGGGAACGATGAGCAGTTCTTC
CASSLAWGGNDEQFF
>TRBJ2-3|TRBV5-1|.|.
TGCGCCAGCACCTCCAGTGGCACAGATACGCAGTATTTT
CASTSSGTDTQYF
>TRBJ1-2|TRBV10-3|once|TRBD1
TGTGCCATCAGTGACCCTAGGACAGGAGCTAGCTATGGCTACACCTTC
CAISDPRTGASYGYTF
>TRBJ1-1|TRBV20-1|few|.
TGCAGTGCTAGACGAGCAGGGGACGCTTTCTTT
CSARRAGDAFF
>TRBJ2-5|TRBV14|.|TRBD2
TGTGCCAGCAGCCCCCGGACTAGCGGGAGTATTGGAGAGACCCAGTACTTC
CASSPRTSGSIGETQYF
>TRBJ2-1|TRBV11-1|.|TRBD2
TGTGCCAGCAGCTTCCCCAGCGGGGGGTACAATGAGCAGTTCTTC
CASSFPSGGYNEQFF
>TRBJ2-2|TRBV28|.|.
TGTGCCAGCACGTTTTACGGGGAGCTGTTTTTT
CASTFYGELFF
>TRBJ2-2|TRBV3-1/TRBV3-2|.|.
TGTGCCAGCAGCCAACCCGGGTTGTACACCGGGGAGCTGTTTTTT
CASSQPGLYTGELFF
>TRBJ2-1|TRBV9|once|.
TGTGCCAGCAGCGGTCCACTTTACAATGAGCAGTTCTTC
CASSGPLYNEQFF
>TRBJ2-7|TRBV28|few|TRBD1
TGTGCCAGCAGGAGGGACAGGGAATACGAGCAGTACTTC
CASRRDREYEQYF
>TRBJ1-1|TRBV28|.|.
TGTGCCAGCAGAGTTCGGAGAGAGTTAAACACTGAAGCTTTCTTT
CASRVRRELNTEAFF
>TRBJ1-5|TRBV7-9|few|TRBD1
TGTGCCAGCAGCAGACAGGGAGGCGACATCGGTCAGCCCCAGCATTTT
CASSRQGGDIGQPQHF
>TRBJ2-2|TRBV7-2|.|TRBD2
TGTGCCAGCAGCTCTTGGACTAGCGGCAACACCGGGGAGCTGTTTTTT
CASSSWTSGNTGELFF
>TRBJ2-1|TRBV7-3|.|.
TGTGCCAGCAGCTTAGACAGGAACAATGAGCAGTTCTTC
CASSLDRNNEQFF
>TRBJ2-7|TRBV5-6|.|TRBD2
TGTGCCAGCAGCTTGGTGGGGCGGGAGTTCGAGCAGTACTTC
CASSLVGREFEQYF
>TRBJ2-3|TRBV7-6|.|TRBD1
TGTGCCAGCAGCTGGGTGACAGGGGACACAGATACGCAGTATTTT
CASSWVTGDTDTQYF
>TRBJ1-2|TRBV6-5|.|TRBD1
TGTGCCAGCATCTTTACAGGGGGAACCAACTATGGCTACACCTTC
CASIFTGGTNYGYTF